This T cell receptor beta chain was obtained from a study of blood T cell repertoires in COVID-19. Clones were sequenced by immunoSEQ multiplex PCR, and TCRdb holds only the in-frame ones, with some missing. Altogether more than 85,000 clones are present, around 80% being singletons, with the ten largest covering about a quarter. The germline V gene encodes CDR1 LNHDA and CDR2 SQIVND (reference sequence). The CDR3 consists of 15 residues. Trimming cost V 4 bases and J 0 bases; bases outside gene matches: 5. The TCR comes from a human donor in a cohort sampled during active COVID-19. The chain has TRBV19 and TRBJ2-7, with TRBD1 matching 8 bases. Sequenced input: peripheral blood. CDR3 nucleotide sequence: TGTGCCAGTAGTAACCCAGGGGGCTCCTCCTACGAGCAGTACTTC. Translation: CASSNPGGSSYEQYF.